The entry below gives a single T cell receptor beta chain sequence along with its context. This clonotype was detected once. The antigen this receptor binds is unknown. There are no base qualities to consult, and no much larger clone falls within one base. One read yields weak evidence. The library relied on PCR. The listed sequencing device is Illumina HiSeq 2500. TCR library preparation used molecular barcoding, with unique molecular identifiers applied to normalize quantification of the TCRbeta repertoire. Through fastp at Q25 and MiXCR, TCRdb rebuilt clones from the public reads, retaining in-frame beta chains. Records with the same CDR3 protein are collapsed into one entry carrying the most frequent genes and DNA. This sample lists roughly 350,000 distinct CDR3 sequences; around 10% were detected once. Of the sample, more than 2% is held by the ten largest clones. The CDR3, from cysteine to phenylalanine, totals 17 residues. The kept DNA is CDR3 alone, 51 bases in frame from the first base. Looking up the germline V gene yields CDR1 ENHRY and CDR2 SYGVKD. V and J are trimmed by 4 bases and 14 bases, and the gene matches miss 23 bases of the junction.

The sample comes from a study of T-cell reconstitution after alpha-beta-depleted transplantation in children (dated by TCRdb to the mid-2010s). A note on the overall study: T-cell immune reconstitution after TCRalphabeta/CD19-depleted allogeneic hematopoietic cell transplantation in children was quantitatively tracked in the study by means of TCR repertoire profiling.

Sequenced here: PBMCs from the stem cell graft donor, sampled from the stem cell graft. The clonotype was recovered from a human donor who donated a stem cell graft to a child with acute lymphoblastic leukemia. The rearranged segments are TRBV10-3 and TRBJ2-1, and 7 junction bases match TRBD2. The DNA is as follows: TGTGCCATCAGTGGGGCTGGGCTAGCGGCCTCCTACAATGACAAGTTCTTC. Translated, it reads CAISGAGLAASYNDKFF.